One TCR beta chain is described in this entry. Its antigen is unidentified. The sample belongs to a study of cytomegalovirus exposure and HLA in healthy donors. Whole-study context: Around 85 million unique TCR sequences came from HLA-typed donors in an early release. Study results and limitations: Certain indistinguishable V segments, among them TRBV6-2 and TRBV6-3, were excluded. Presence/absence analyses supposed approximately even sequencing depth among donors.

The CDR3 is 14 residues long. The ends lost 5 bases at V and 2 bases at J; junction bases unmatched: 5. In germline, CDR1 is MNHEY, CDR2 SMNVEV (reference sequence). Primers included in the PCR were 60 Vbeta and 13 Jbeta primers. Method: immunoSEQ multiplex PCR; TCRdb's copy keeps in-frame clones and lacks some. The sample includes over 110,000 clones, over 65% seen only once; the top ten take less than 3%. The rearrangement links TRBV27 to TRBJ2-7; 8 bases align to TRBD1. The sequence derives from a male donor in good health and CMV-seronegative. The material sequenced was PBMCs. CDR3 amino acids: CASSKDREPYEQYF. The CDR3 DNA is TGTGCCAGCAGTAAGGACAGGGAGCCCTACGAGCAGTACTTC.